A single sample is the source of the 21 T cell receptor beta chains below, sequenced in a study of shared clonotypes between healthy human individuals. Clones were read by immunoSEQ multiplex PCR, and TCRdb kept only the in-frame ones, dropping some. The sample lists millions of clones; over 90% were seen once. What was sequenced was naive CD4+ T cells from PBMCs. As to subset: CD45RA+ positively selected. The receptors come from a man between 18 and 29 years old in good health. Some clones in this sample may be carry-over from other donors' samples.

On this clone: Other DNA sequences within the sample encode an identical CDR3. This chain uses TRBV7-2 with TRBJ2-5; D gene uncertain. V was cut by 1 base and J by 5 bases, with 8 bases left in between. Per germline, CDR1 SGHTA and CDR2 FQGNSA. The CDR3 contains 13 residues. The CDR3 DNA is TGTGCCAGCAGCTTAGTGGGGAAGGAGACCCAGTACTTC. It yields the protein CASSLVGKETQYF. Combining the CDR3 with reference TRBV7-2 and TRBJ2-5 gives the whole variable domain GAGVSQSPSNKVTEKGKDVELRCDPISGHTALYWYRQSLGQGLEFLIYFQGNSAPDKSGLPSDRFSAERTGGSVSTLTIQRTQQEDSAVYLCASSLVGKETQYFGPGTRLLVL.

About this clone: The same CDR3 arises from other DNA sequences in this sample as well. The chain uses TRBV5-1 and TRBJ1-2; tentatively, D is TRBD1 (5 bases). The CDR3 runs 13 residues. V lost 3 bases and J 2 bases, leaving 8 bases between the germline ends. Per the germline V gene, CDR1 is SGHRS and CDR2 is YFSETQ. This CDR3 is CASSSGGNYGYTF. The CDR3 nucleotides read TGCGCCAGCAGCTCCGGGGGAAACTATGGCTACACCTTC.

This clone was picked up one time. V gene TRBV7-9 combines with J gene TRBJ2-1, with 7 bases fitting TRBD2. In germline, CDR1 is SEHNR, CDR2 FQNEAQ (reference sequence). CDR3 length: 19 amino acids. The trim removed 4 bases at V and 4 bases at J, leaving 19 bases unmatched. The CDR3 nucleotides are TGTGCCAGCAGCTCCACATTTGGACTGGTGGGAGGGCCTTACAATGAGCAGTTCTTC. As protein: CASSSTFGLVGGPYNEQFF.

The chain links TRBV5-1 to TRBJ2-5, with a tentative D call TRBD1 (7 bases). The CDR3 sequence is 16 residues long. From germline, CDR1 is SGHRS and CDR2 YFSETQ. V dropped 7 bases and J dropped 2 bases, with 21 bases sitting between them. CDR3 residues: CASSQGGLGIQETQYF. CDR3 coding DNA: TGCGCCAGCTCCCAGGGGGGCCTGGGTATACAAGAGACCCAGTACTTC. The whole variable domain, remainder taken from reference TRBV5-1 and TRBJ2-5, is KAGVTQTPRYLIKTRGQQVTLSCSPISGHRSVSWYQQTPGQGLQFLFEYFSETQRNKGNFPGRFSGRQFSNSRSEMNVSTLELGDSALYLCASSQGGLGIQETQYFGPGTRLLVL.

The chain carries TRBV7-8 and TRBJ1-4; the match to TRBD1 covers 7 bases. The germline V gene has CDR1 SGHVS and CDR2 FQNEAQ. Trimming at V came to 5 bases and at J to 8 bases, leaving 11 bases not matched to a gene. The CDR3 consists of 15 residues. CDR3 region: CASSRTTGVGEKLFF. CDR3 nucleotide sequence: TGTGCCAGCAGCCGTACAACAGGGGTGGGAGAAAAACTGTTTTTT.

The chain carries TRBV5-4 and TRBJ2-2; tentative D call: TRBD1 (5 bases). V was shortened by 4 bases and J by 5 bases, with 12 bases between the two germline ends. Germline CDR1 reads SGHNT; CDR2 reads YYREEE (reference sequence). This CDR3 comprises 14 residues. DNA of the CDR3: TGTGCCAGCAGCCCCAGGGAAGCGACCGGGGAGCTGTTTTTT. Translated: CASSPREATGELFF.

V gene TRBV6-1 combines with J gene TRBJ1-5; D is perhaps TRBD1 (5 bases). This CDR3 contains 17 residues. CDR1 and CDR2 from the germline V gene are MNHNS and SASEGT. The V and J ends lost 2 bases and 3 bases respectively, with 17 bases between them. CDR3 residues: CASSEWGVGRPNQPQHF. The CDR3 DNA sequence: TGTGCCAGCAGTGAATGGGGGGTTGGCCGGCCCAATCAGCCCCAGCATTTT.

This clone came up a few times. Other DNA sequences in the same sample also yield this CDR3. The chain couples TRBV28 to TRBJ1-5, with D hard to call. V lost 6 bases and J 7 bases, leaving 7 bases between the germline ends. The CDR3 contains 11 residues. In germline, CDR1 is MDHEN, CDR2 SYDVKM. The CDR3 region is CASSLEQPQHF. The CDR3 nucleotides are TGTGCCAGCAGCCTTGAGCAGCCCCAGCATTTT.

The rearrangement joins TRBV25-1 to TRBJ2-1; D perhaps matches TRBD2 (6 bases). V lost 3 bases, J lost 0 bases, and 15 bases lay in between. This CDR3 spans 17 amino acids. Germline V CDR1 and CDR2: MGHDK, SYGVNS. The DNA of the CDR3 is TGTGCCAGCAGTGATTTCAGCGGGCGGAGCTCCTACAATGAGCAGTTCTTC. Its protein product is CASSDFSGRSSYNEQFF.

The V gene is TRBV9, the J gene TRBJ1-5, with D possibly TRBD1 on 5 matching bases. Germline V CDR1 and CDR2: SGDLS, YYNGEE. The CDR3 runs to 15 residues. The V end lost 3 bases, the J end lost 3 bases, and 13 bases lay between the germline ends. As DNA, the CDR3 is TGTGCCAGCAGCGAGGGACCCGCCGCCAATCAGCCCCAGCATTTT. Protein: CASSEGPAANQPQHF.

The chain has TRBV19 and TRBJ2-5, with D possibly matching TRBD2 (5 bases). Germline values: CDR1 LNHDA, CDR2 SQIVND (reference sequence). The CDR3 contains 13 residues. V dropped 10 bases and J dropped 5 bases, with 17 bases sitting between them. CDR3 nucleotides: TGTGCCACATCTTCGGGGTGGAGCGAGACCCAGTACTTC. Its protein is CATSSGWSETQYF.

The chain uses TRBV28 and TRBJ2-1; no firm D call. Germline V CDR1 and CDR2: MDHEN, SYDVKM. This CDR3 region has 13 residues. V lost 6 bases and J 4 bases, leaving 10 bases between the germline ends. The CDR3 DNA sequence: TGTGCCAGCAGCCTACGACTGTACAATGAGCAGTTCTTC. Protein: CASSLRLYNEQFF.

The CDR3 protein is CASAIRGRWGTEAFF. In nucleotides, the CDR3 is TGTGCTAGTGCCATCAGGGGCCGCTGGGGCACTGAAGCTTTCTTT. The chain recombines TRBV12-5 with TRBJ1-1; D is perhaps TRBD1 (6 bases). V lost 7 bases and J 4 bases, leaving 19 bases between the germline ends. This CDR3 is built from 15 residues. Germline V gene data show CDR1 as LGHNT and CDR2 as FRNRAP.

V is TRBV2 and J is TRBJ1-1; D remains unclear. The CDR3 covers 13 residues. Trimming removed 8 bases from V and 1 base from J, with 11 bases in between. CDR1 SNHLY and CDR2 FYNNEI come from the germline V gene. In DNA form, the CDR3 reads TGTGCCAGCGGAGGATTCCCGAACACTGAAGCTTTCTTT. Protein product: CASGGFPNTEAFF.

In regard to this clone: One end of the junction does not line up with germline, which may come from a read error. This specimen includes other DNA sequences encoding the same CDR3. V gene TRBV18 combines with J gene TRBJ2-5; 12 positions match TRBD2. This CDR3 has 15 residues. Germline V CDR1 and CDR2: KGHSH, LQKENI. The CDR3 DNA is TGTGCCAGCTCGCCACTAGCGGGAGGATCAGAGACCCAGTACTTC. Amino acids: CASSPLAGGSETQYF.

V usage is TRBV5-6 and J usage is TRBJ1-5; D uncertain. CDR1 and CDR2 from the germline V gene are SGHDT and YYEEEE. V gave up 2 bases and J gave up 0 bases, with 6 bases separating them. The CDR3 length is 14 residues. CDR3 in amino acids: CASSFAGSNQPQHF. As DNA, the CDR3 is TGTGCCAGCAGCTTCGCTGGTAGCAATCAGCCCCAGCATTTT.

The CDR3 protein is CASSGGRGLAGPSSYNEQFF. CDR3 bases: TGTGCCAGCAGTGGGGGGAGGGGACTAGCGGGACCGAGCTCCTACAATGAGCAGTTCTTC. V gene TRBV6-1 combines with J gene TRBJ2-1, with 13 bases lining up with TRBD2. Trimming removed 4 bases from V and 0 bases from J; junction bases left unmatched: 12. Germline lookup yields CDR1 MNHNS and CDR2 SASEGT. CDR3 size: 20 residues.

The CDR3 DNA sequence: TGCGCCAGCAGCTTGGGATTGCTAGCGGGAGGTCGAGAAGAGACCCAGTACTTC. It codes for CASSLGLLAGGREETQYF. J is TRBJ2-5 and V is TRBV5-1, with 11 bases lining up with TRBD2. Unmatched junction bases numbered 10, after V lost 0 bases and J lost 3 bases. The germline V gene has CDR1 SGHRS and CDR2 YFSETQ. There are 18 residues in the CDR3.

This clone occurred a few times. The chain carries TRBV4-1 and TRBJ2-1, with 8 bases that match TRBD2. The CDR3 extends over 16 amino acids. V lost 3 bases, J lost 9 bases, and 13 bases stayed unmatched. Germline V gene data show CDR1 as MGHRA and CDR2 as YSYEKL. CDR3 sequence: CASSQTPGTRGGEQFF. The CDR3 DNA sequence: TGCGCCAGCAGCCAGACCCCCGGGACTAGAGGAGGTGAGCAGTTCTTC.

This clone was recorded once. The chain links TRBV28 to TRBJ1-3, with a tentative D call TRBD1 (5 bases). The CDR3 extends over 15 amino acids. V lost 7 bases and J lost 2, with 15 bases in between. CDR1 MDHEN and CDR2 SYDVKM come from the germline V gene. The CDR3 here is CASTILQAPGNTIYF. The CDR3 DNA is TGTGCCAGCACCATTCTACAGGCTCCTGGAAACACCATATATTTT.

The rearrangement uses TRBV7-2 and TRBJ2-7, with D possibly being TRBD2 (6 bases). The V end was cut by 5 bases, the J end by 6 bases, with 17 bases between. The CDR3 extends over 14 amino acids. Germline values: CDR1 SGHTA, CDR2 FQGNSA. CDR3 DNA sequence: TGTGCCAGCAGCCAGGGATGGGGGGAAGGCGAGCAGTACTTC. Translated, it gives CASSQGWGEGEQYF.